This T cell receptor beta chain was identified in a study of T cells in Graves' hyperthyroidism and ophthalmopathy. Study overall: Peripheral blood was acquired at first diagnosis, ahead of any therapy whatsoever.

Points from the study as a whole: Ophthalmopathy was told apart from stable hyperthyroidism by a 13 V-J model.

What was amplified from RNA transcripts were TCR beta CDR3 regions. Initially, a first-round RT-PCR of the TCR CDR3 employed the HTBI primer set. TCRdb re-called the multiplex PCR reads through MiXCR, storing one row per CDR3 protein. The top ten clones hold about 20% of a sample with more than 300,000 distinct CDR3 sequences, more than 12% of them seen once. Germline assignment: CDR1 LNHNV and CDR2 YYDKDF (reference sequence). The CDR3 is 13 amino acids. Deletions cut 5 bases from V and 0 bases from J, with 7 bases between. The cohort's ophthalmopathy patients, a group with duration under 3 months, had a Clinical Activity Score of at least 3 and a NOSPECS grade of at least 4. The source of the PBMCs was roughly 10 ml of fresh peripheral blood. As for this clonotype: Its antigen is currently unknown.

The rearrangement uses TRBV15 and TRBJ1-2, with D perhaps matching TRBD1 (5 bases). Sequenced material: blood. The source of this sequence is a woman aged 25 to 39 with Graves' ophthalmopathy. The CDR3: CATSWGTNYGYTF. The DNA for the CDR3 is TGTGCCACCAGCTGGGGGACTAACTATGGCTACACCTTC.